The 24 T cell receptor beta chains below were found in one sample sequenced in a study of OX40 agonist ivuxolimab in advanced cancers. This table comes from immunoSEQ multiplex PCR, and its TCRdb copy is limited to in-frame clones, with some not included. The repertoire holds 20,000 to 25,000 clones, with roughly 86% as singletons. Sequencing used CD4+ or CD8+ T cells sorted from blood, obtained in a trial of the OX40 agonist ivuxolimab. The receptors were sampled from an adult with an advanced solid tumor such as melanoma, head and neck, liver or kidney cancer.

The rearrangement uses TRBV5-1 and TRBJ2-2; 10 positions match TRBD1. The CDR3 sequence is 15 residues long. Per the germline V gene, CDR1 is SGHRS and CDR2 is YFSETQ. V dropped 2 bases and J dropped 5; count of bases not matched to a gene: 3. CDR3 protein: CASSFDRGLTGELFF. CDR3 nucleotides: TGCGCCAGCAGCTTCGACAGGGGGCTGACCGGGGAGCTGTTTTTT.

This clone came up many times. The genes are TRBV4-1 and TRBJ1-1; possibly TRBD1 for D (6 bases). CDR1 is MGHRA and CDR2 is YSYEKL in the germline V gene. The CDR3 runs 16 residues. V shed 3 bases and J shed 11 bases, with 25 bases lying between them. CDR3 loop: CASSHQLGGALKWAFF. The CDR3 DNA follows: TGCGCCAGCAGCCATCAACTGGGGGGGGCCTTGAAATGGGCTTTCTTT.

The chain employs TRBV27 and TRBJ1-1, with D uncertain. The V and J ends lost 2 bases and 0 bases respectively, with 10 bases between them. The germline V gene encodes CDR1 MNHEY and CDR2 SMNVEV (reference sequence). CDR3 length: 15 residues. For the CDR3, the DNA is TGTGCCAGCAGTTTAAGCGTAGATATGAACACTGAAGCTTTCTTT. Encoded protein: CASSLSVDMNTEAFF.

The chain employs TRBV6-6 and TRBJ1-1; 8 bases are a match to TRBD1. The CDR3 covers 14 residues. Germline trimming cut 0 bases from V and 7 bases from J; bases unmatched to any gene: 4. The V gene's germline CDR1 is MNHNY and CDR2 SVGAGI (reference sequence). The CDR3 sequence: CASSYSYRGGEAFF. CDR3 DNA: TGTGCCAGCAGTTACTCGTACAGGGGGGGTGAAGCTTTCTTT.

The genes are TRBV13 and TRBJ1-4; 8 bases map to TRBD1. The CDR3 is 16 residues long. Germline CDR1 PRHDT, CDR2 FYEKMQ (reference sequence). The junction had 8 bases not matched to a gene; V was cut back by 5 bases and J by 3 bases. The CDR3 loop is CASSARLQGANEKLFF. The CDR3 DNA is TGTGCCAGCAGCGCTAGGTTACAGGGGGCTAATGAAAAACTGTTTTTT.

The chain joins TRBV4-2 to TRBJ2-1; 7 bases match TRBD2. The CDR3 is 14 amino acids. After removal of 3 bases from V and 7 bases from J, the junction contained 6 bases not matched to a gene. Germline V gives CDR1 LGHNA, CDR2 YNFKEQ. For the CDR3, the DNA is TGTGCCAGCAGCCATGCTAGCGGAGAAAATGAGCAGTTCTTC. It is translated as CASSHASGENEQFF.

The V and J genes are TRBV29-1 and TRBJ2-5, with TRBD1 identical over 8 bases. Germline CDR1 reads SQVTM; CDR2 reads ANQGSEA. The J segment lost 2 bases and the V segment lost 0 bases, leaving 5 bases of the junction unmatched. The CDR3 runs to 15 residues. The chain's CDR3 is CSVEDGTGPQETQYF. The DNA for the CDR3 is TGCAGCGTTGAAGACGGGACAGGCCCACAAGAGACCCAGTACTTC.

The J gene is TRBJ2-1, the V gene TRBV30, with D perhaps TRBD1 or TRBD2 (6 bases each). Germline V gene data show CDR1 as GTSNPN and CDR2 as SVGIG (reference sequence). This CDR3 spans 14 amino acids. Trimming took 4 bases from V and 4 from J, leaving 14 bases between them. CDR3 bases: TGTGCCTGGACGTCCGGGGGCATGTACAATGAGCAGTTCTTC. This translates into CAWTSGGMYNEQFF.

The genes are TRBV2 and TRBJ1-6; no clear D gene. Trimming took off 1 base at V and 0 bases at J, with 10 bases between the two ends. This CDR3 spans 17 amino acids. The germline gives CDR1 SNHLY, CDR2 FYNNEI. CDR3 amino acids: CASSEDGGVSYNSPLHF. The CDR3 DNA sequence: TGTGCCAGCAGTGAAGACGGAGGCGTCTCCTATAATTCACCCCTCCACTTT.

This clone was recorded a few times. The DNA is omitted, as the CDR3 cannot be located on it reliably, and the CDR3 follows TCRdb's listing. The chain employs TRBV6-5 and TRBJ2-3; the table's D call of TRBD2 was not tested on the DNA. The CDR3 length equals 14 residues, ends included. Germline V lookup: CDR1 MNHEY, CDR2 SVGAGI. The CDR3 region is CASSYTFATDTQYF.

The V gene is TRBV9, the J gene TRBJ2-5; 12 bases map to TRBD2. J lost 5 bases, V lost 3 bases, and 5 bases had no gene match. The length of the CDR3 is 15 residues. Germline V gene data show CDR1 as SGDLS and CDR2 as YYNGEE. The CDR3 sequence is CASSGGLAGLETQYF. The CDR3 bases are TGTGCCAGCAGCGGAGGACTAGCGGGGTTGGAGACCCAGTACTTC. Full variable domain (rest looked up from reference TRBV9 and TRBJ2-5): DSGVTQTPKHLITATGQRVTLRCSPRSGDLSVYWYQQSLDQGLQFLIQYYNGEERAKGNILERFSAQQFPDLHSELNLSSLELGDSALYFCASSGGLAGLETQYFGPGTRLLVL.

The chain recombines TRBV15 with TRBJ2-3, with D unclear. V lost 1 base and J lost 5, with 10 bases in between. Germline V gives CDR1 LNHNV, CDR2 YYDKDF (reference sequence). CDR3 length: 14 amino acids. In DNA, the CDR3 is TGTGCCACCAGCAGAGTAGGACCAATAGATACGCAGTATTTT. Translated: CATSRVGPIDTQYF.

The rearrangement uses TRBV4-3 and TRBJ1-2; tentative D call: TRBD1 (5 bases). Germline V lookup: CDR1 LGHNA, CDR2 YSLEER. Trimming took 1 base from V and 8 from J, leaving 14 bases between them. The CDR3 is made up of 14 amino acids. In DNA, the CDR3 is TGCGCCAGCAGCCAAGTCCAGGGTAATGCCGGCTACACCTTC. This encodes CASSQVQGNAGYTF.

J is TRBJ2-2 and V is TRBV28; unclear D gene. This CDR3 contains 12 residues. V was pared by 7 bases and J by 5 bases, with 8 bases between. The germline gives CDR1 MDHEN, CDR2 SYDVKM. CDR3 in DNA: TGTGCCAGCACTGTGGGGACCGGGGAGCTGTTTTTT. Residues: CASTVGTGELFF.

The rearrangement uses TRBV19 and TRBJ1-5, with D possibly being TRBD1 (6 bases). The V end lost 2 bases, the J end lost 5 bases, and 16 bases lay between the germline ends. Germline V gene sequence: CDR1 LNHDA, CDR2 SQIVND (reference sequence). The CDR3 extends over 16 amino acids. The CDR3 region has the DNA TGTGCCAGTAGTATAAATTTTATGGGGGCCGATCAGCCCCAGCATTTT. Its protein product is CASSINFMGADQPQHF.

The V gene is TRBV27, the J gene TRBJ2-7, with TRBD2 matching over 13 bases. The CDR3 has 17 residues. Germline trimming cut 6 bases from V and 3 bases from J; bases unmatched to any gene: 11. Germline V gene data show CDR1 as MNHEY and CDR2 as SMNVEV (reference sequence). The CDR3 coding sequence is TGTGCCAGCAGACCGACTAGCGGGGGGTACTCCTACTACGAGCAGTACTTC. It codes for CASRPTSGGYSYYEQYF.

This sequence joins TRBV6-1 and TRBJ1-4, with D possibly matching TRBD1 (5 bases). CDR3 length equals 18 residues. V was cut by 2 bases and J by 0 bases, with 16 bases left in between. CDR1 is MNHNS, CDR2 SASEGT, per germline. As DNA, the CDR3 is TGTGCCAGCAGTGAATGGGGGGACCGCTATGCAACTAATGAAAAACTGTTTTTT. This codes for CASSEWGDRYATNEKLFF.

The CDR3 coding sequence is TGTGCCAGAAATACTCCGGGACAGCCAACAGATACGCAGTATTTT. Protein product: CARNTPGQPTDTQYF. The gene calls are TRBV2 and TRBJ2-3; TRBD1 matches 7 bases. In germline, CDR1 is SNHLY, CDR2 FYNNEI. The V and J ends lost 9 bases and 3 bases, in that order; junction bases with no gene match: 12. The CDR3 is 15 residues long.

V gene TRBV4-3 combines with J gene TRBJ1-1, with D maybe TRBD1 (6 bases). The germline V gene encodes CDR1 LGHNA and CDR2 YSLEER. The CDR3 runs to 14 residues. V dropped 1 base and J dropped 1 base, with 7 bases sitting between them. CDR3 amino acids: CASSQADRNTEAFF. The DNA for the CDR3 is TGCGCCAGCAGCCAAGCGGACAGGAACACTGAAGCTTTCTTT.

The gene calls are TRBV7-9 and TRBJ1-1, with TRBD1 matching over 8 bases. Germline values: CDR1 SEHNR, CDR2 FQNEAQ (reference sequence). This CDR3 contains 15 residues. The V segment lost 5 bases and the J segment 2 bases; nucleotides outside the gene matches: 7. Here the CDR3 DNA reads TGTGCCAGCAGCCCGGTGACAGGGGTTAACACTGAAGCTTTCTTT. This codes for CASSPVTGVNTEAFF.

This clone appeared once. The V gene is TRBV2, the J gene TRBJ1-1, with D maybe TRBD1 (5 bases). Per germline, CDR1 SNHLY and CDR2 FYNNEI. Between the trimmed V and J ends, which lost 6 bases and 4 bases, there was a span of 12 bases. The CDR3 spans 13 residues. This chain's CDR3 is CASRGRVSTEAFF. The CDR3 DNA reads as TGTGCCAGCAGGGGCAGGGTGAGCACTGAAGCTTTCTTT.

This rearrangement joins TRBV19 to TRBJ2-1, with 7 bases identical to TRBD1. The CDR3 is 14 amino acids. Trimming at V came to 10 bases and at J to 8 bases, leaving 14 bases not matched to a gene. CDR1 is LNHDA, CDR2 SQIVND, per germline (reference sequence). The CDR3 DNA follows: TGTGCCACCGGCCCGACAGGGCCCTCACATGAGCAGTTCTTC. This gives the protein CATGPTGPSHEQFF.

V gene TRBV5-8 combines with J gene TRBJ1-2, with TRBD1 as a possible D gene (6 bases). CDR3 size: 12 residues. CDR1 and CDR2 (germline): SGHTS, YDEGEE. Trimming shortened V by 7 bases and J by 8 bases, and 15 bases separated the two germline ends. The CDR3 region has the DNA TGTGCCAGCGATCTATTGGGGGGCGGCTACACCTTC. As protein: CASDLLGGGYTF.

The CDR3 nucleotides are TGTGCCAGTAGTCCGACTAGAAACTACGAGCAGTACTTC. It codes for CASSPTRNYEQYF. This chain joins TRBV19 and TRBJ2-7, with D maybe TRBD2 (6 bases). The CDR3 has 13 amino acids. With 5 bases removed from V and 3 bases from J, the gap between germline ends came to 11 bases. CDR1 is LNHDA and CDR2 is SQIVND in the germline V gene (reference sequence).